This paragraph covers one TCR beta chain sequence. Its antigen is not identified. This specimen belongs to a study of T cell clonotyping in hematopoietic cell transplantation. Study-wide points: Cells were unsorted, so CD4 and CD8 contributions were not separated. At the given depth, recipient repertoires were over 95% de novo clonotypes. Pathologically expanded recipient clonotypes increased progressively from day 30 to day 180 as diversity fell.

Sequenced by immunoSEQ multiplex PCR; TCRdb stores in-frame clones only, minus some. The sample contains 25,000 to 35,000 clones, about 92% of which appear only once. The germline gives CDR1 SEHNR, CDR2 FQNEAQ (reference sequence). CDR3 length: 14 residues. The trim removed 1 base at V and 5 bases at J, leaving 2 bases unmatched. Regarding time point: recipient sample about 28 days before transplant, after cytoreduction. Recipient blood drawn about 28 days pretransplant and days 30, 100, 180 after. The V gene is TRBV7-9, the J gene TRBJ2-5, with 9 bases identical to TRBD2. The material was peripheral blood mononuclear cells, obtained before stem cell transplant. This receptor was taken from a middle-aged man with acute myeloid leukemia. Some clones in this sample may be carry-over from other donors' samples. CDR3 protein: CASSLGGREETQYF. In DNA form, the CDR3 reads TGTGCCAGCAGCTTAGGCGGGAGGGAGGAGACCCAGTACTTC.